These 8 T cell receptor beta chains were sequenced from one sample in a study of radiation and T cells in renal cell carcinoma. Data came from immunoSEQ multiplex PCR; TCRdb stores just in-frame clones and leaves some out. Of some 25,000 clones in the sample, roughly 64% were seen once. Treatment here: treatment-naive control, cytoreductive nephrectomy. Specimen: tumor tissue, collected from a patient whose treatment was nephrectomy without radiotherapy. These receptors were collected from a man between 40 and 49 years old with renal cell carcinoma.

The CDR3 loop is CASSYTGTGPGLSAFF. The CDR3 DNA is TGTGCCAGCAGTTATACCGGGACAGGGCCTGGATTATCAGCTTTCTTT. The chain uses TRBV7-3 and TRBJ1-1, with 9 bases identical to TRBD1. With V trimmed by 6 bases and J by 10 bases, 18 bases remained unmatched. The CDR3 runs 16 residues. The germline V gene encodes CDR1 SGHTA and CDR2 FQGTGA. The full variable domain, with the rest looked up from reference TRBV7-3 and TRBJ1-1, is GAGVSQTPSNKVTEKGKYVELRCDPISGHTALYWYRQSLGQGPEFLIYFQGTGAADDSGLPNDRFFAVRPEGSVSTLKIQRTERGDSAVYLCASSYTGTGPGLSAFFGQGTRLTVV.

In this sample, this clone turned up a few times. The CDR3: CASSAPGLDNYEQYF. The DNA of the CDR3 is TGTGCCAGCAGCGCGCCGGGACTAGATAACTACGAGCAGTACTTC. The rearrangement links TRBV9 to TRBJ2-7; 8 bases agree with TRBD2. Germline-derived CDR1 and CDR2 are SGDLS and YYNGEE. Trimming at V came to 3 bases and at J to 3 bases, leaving 8 bases not matched to a gene. The CDR3 runs 15 residues.

The chain combines TRBV7-3 with TRBJ2-7, with D uncertain. This CDR3 is built from 14 residues. Per the germline V gene, CDR1 is SGHTA and CDR2 is FQGTGA. V lost 1 base and J 4 bases, leaving 11 bases between the germline ends. The CDR3 loop reads CASSLKLRFYEQYV. CDR3 nucleotide sequence: TGTGCCAGCAGCTTAAAGTTAAGGTTTTACGAGCAGTACGTC.

CDR3 bases: TGTGCCAGCAGCTCTCAAGGGAAGATGGGGATTTCACCCCTCCACTTT. Its protein is CASSSQGKMGISPLHF. The V gene is TRBV5-6, the J gene TRBJ1-6; no clear D. V lost 3 bases to trimming and J lost 9 bases, with 19 bases between them. The CDR3 consists of 16 residues. Germline V gene lookup returns CDR1 SGHDT and CDR2 YYEEEE.

The rearrangement links TRBV9 to TRBJ2-3; TRBD1 might be the D (6 bases). The CDR3 is made up of 17 amino acids. Germline CDR1 reads SGDLS; CDR2 reads YYNGEE. The V and J ends lost 0 bases and 1 base respectively, with 15 bases between them. The CDR3 protein is CASSVGGGTAGTDTQYF. The CDR3 coding sequence is TGTGCCAGCAGCGTAGGAGGGGGAACAGCCGGCACAGATACGCAGTATTTT.

This clone was counted only a few times. This chain joins TRBV28 and TRBJ1-1, with 7 nucleotides matching TRBD1. V lost 4 bases and J lost 7; bases outside the gene matches: 9. There are 14 residues in the CDR3. Germline V gives CDR1 MDHEN, CDR2 SYDVKM. The CDR3 DNA follows: TGTGCCAGCAGTTCACCGACAGGGTTTTATGAAGCTTTCTTT. Its protein product is CASSSPTGFYEAFF.

This chain connects TRBV10-3 to TRBJ2-7; no reliable D call. Trimming cost V 3 bases and J 2 bases, with 11 bases left between them. This CDR3 has 14 amino acids. Per the germline V gene, CDR1 is ENHRY and CDR2 is SYGVKD. CDR3 protein: CAISEPPGAYEQYF. The CDR3 DNA reads as TGTGCCATCAGTGAACCCCCCGGCGCCTACGAGCAGTACTTC.

This chain links TRBV5-4 with TRBJ2-1, with 7 bases lining up with TRBD2. This CDR3 has 14 amino acids. Germline CDR1 reads SGHNT; CDR2 reads YYREEE (reference sequence). V shed 4 bases, J shed 6 bases, and the junction held 7 bases outside the gene matches. Written as DNA, the CDR3 is TGTGCCAGCAGCCAATGGACTAGTGGCAATGAGCAGTTCTTC. As protein: CASSQWTSGNEQFF.